One and the same sample provided the 10 T cell receptor beta chains below, sequenced in a study of T cell responses to AZD1222 COVID-19 vaccine. Clones were read by immunoSEQ multiplex PCR, and TCRdb kept only the in-frame ones, dropping some. The sample lists tens of thousands of clones; roughly nine tenths were seen once. The specimen comprised peripheral blood, sampled 28 days after the second AZD1222 dose. The receptor set was obtained from an adult who received the AZD1222 COVID-19 vaccine.

The gene calls are TRBV7-9 and TRBJ1-1; D gene unclear. Germline V gene sequence: CDR1 SEHNR, CDR2 FQNEAQ (reference sequence). This CDR3 region has 13 residues. V lost 1 base and J 1 base, leaving 4 bases between the germline ends. The CDR3 loop reads CASSLVANTEAFF. As DNA, the CDR3 is TGTGCCAGCAGCTTAGTAGCGAACACTGAAGCTTTCTTT.

The chain is built from TRBV10-1 and TRBJ2-1; TRBD2 matches at 11 bases. The CDR3 sequence is 15 residues long. Germline lookup yields CDR1 WNHNN and CDR2 SYGVQD (reference sequence). J lost 2 bases, V lost 4 bases, and 1 base had no gene match. This CDR3 reads CASSASGGPYNEQFF. The CDR3 nucleotides are TGCGCCAGCAGTGCTAGCGGGGGGCCCTACAATGAGCAGTTCTTC.

The chain uses TRBV6-4 and TRBJ1-5; D is ambiguous. V lost 7 bases and J lost 3, with 10 bases in between. This CDR3 comprises 13 residues. Per the germline V gene, CDR1 is MRHNA and CDR2 is SNTAGT. The CDR3 protein is CASTTSYNQPQHF. The CDR3 DNA is TGTGCCAGCACGACATCCTACAATCAGCCCCAGCATTTT.

This chain links TRBV18 with TRBJ2-7; 10 nucleotides match TRBD2. Germline CDR1 reads KGHSH; CDR2 reads LQKENI. The CDR3 is 15 amino acids. The trim removed 2 bases at V and 6 bases at J, leaving 7 bases unmatched. The CDR3 sequence is CASSPWASGGGEQYF. In DNA form, the CDR3 reads TGTGCCAGCTCACCATGGGCTAGCGGGGGAGGCGAGCAGTACTTC.

This chain connects TRBV3-1 (or the pseudogene TRBV3-2) to TRBJ2-5; no definite D call. This CDR3 is 14 amino acids long. Germline CDR1 is LGHDT and CDR2 is YNNKEL (reference sequence). V lost 1 base and J lost 5, with 11 bases in between. CDR3 loop: CASSQGWSGETQYF. CDR3 in DNA: TGTGCCAGCAGCCAAGGATGGAGTGGGGAGACCCAGTACTTC.

The chain carries TRBV9 and TRBJ1-5; the D is unclear. The CDR3 consists of 15 residues. V dropped 0 bases and J dropped 0 bases, with 7 bases sitting between them. CDR1 is SGDLS, CDR2 YYNGEE, per germline. CDR3 sequence (DNA): TGTGCCAGCAGCGTAGGTACGAGTAGCAATCAGCCCCAGCATTTT. Protein sequence: CASSVGTSSNQPQHF.

This sequence joins TRBV19 and TRBJ1-2, with 10 positions matching TRBD1. The CDR3 is made up of 15 amino acids. The V segment lost 8 bases and the J segment 3 bases; nucleotides outside the gene matches: 9. Germline CDR1 is LNHDA and CDR2 is SQIVND (reference sequence). CDR3 in DNA: TGTGCCAGTTCCAGGACAGGGGGGATTGACTATGGCTACACCTTC. Translation gives CASSRTGGIDYGYTF. The full variable domain, completed using reference TRBV19 and TRBJ1-2, is DGGITQSPKYLFRKEGQNVTLSCEQNLNHDAMYWYRQDPGQGLRLIYYSQIVNDFQKGDIAEGYSVSREKKESFPLTVTSAQKNPTAFYLCASSRTGGIDYGYTFGSGTRLTVV.

The chain is built from TRBV5-1 and TRBJ2-7; perhaps TRBD2 as D (6 bases). This CDR3 contains 15 residues. The germline V gene has CDR1 SGHRS and CDR2 YFSETQ. V was pared by 3 bases and J by 6 bases, with 19 bases between. The CDR3 region has the DNA TGCGCCAGCAGCTCACCTGGGGGTAACGGGGGCGAGCAGTACTTC. Translated, it gives CASSSPGGNGGEQYF.

The chain uses TRBV9 and TRBJ1-3, with 7 bases that match TRBD1. CDR1 SGDLS and CDR2 YYNGEE come from the germline V gene. V dropped 3 bases and J dropped 0; count of bases not matched to a gene: 9. The CDR3 is made up of 17 amino acids. The chain's CDR3 is CASSASLTGSSGNTIYF. The CDR3 coding sequence is TGTGCCAGCAGCGCAAGCCTGACAGGGAGCTCTGGAAACACCATATATTTT.

CDR3 nucleotide sequence: TGTGCCAGCAGTGAAGCGTCTAACAGGGCAAATTCACCCCTCCACTTT. The encoded protein is CASSEASNRANSPLHF. The V call is TRBV6-1, the J call TRBJ1-6; tentative D call: TRBD1 (6 bases). The V gene lost 0 bases and the J gene lost 7 bases, with 13 bases spanning the gap. Germline V gene lookup returns CDR1 MNHNS and CDR2 SASEGT. This CDR3 comprises 16 residues.